This T cell receptor (beta chain) was documented in a study of metastatic and nonmetastatic thyroid tumors. Overall study: Comparative analysis of repertoires was undertaken across blood and tumor or nodule tissue obtained from malignant and benign thyroid patients.

Regarding the study as a whole: Significantly higher TCR beta diversity was reportedly seen in malignant thyroid tumors than benign nodules, in blood and tumor.

Details on this clone: Its antigen is not known. Compared with germline, one end of the junction differs, possibly owing to a read error.

No treatment of any kind had been given to any patient before thyroid surgery. This CDR3 is built from 12 residues. CDR1 is MNHEY and CDR2 is SVGAGI in the germline V gene. In the source study's methods: The study built a papillary thyroid cancer distant-metastasis classifier from CDR3 differences across clinicopathological groups. TCRdb re-analyzed the PCR reads using MiXCR. The V and J calls and clone size are TCRdb's, not the authors'. Of tens of thousands of clones in the sample, about 3.8% are singletons; the top ten hold approximately 20%. The clonotype comes from a female donor with papillary thyroid cancer or a benign thyroid nodule (not recorded which). Some clones in this sample may be carry-over from other donors' samples. V usage is TRBV6-5 and J usage is TRBJ2-7, with TRBD1 matching over 7 bases. Sample: blood. Here the CDR3 DNA reads TGTGCCAGCAGTTATCCCGGACAGGCTTCGGTTTTC. Its translation: CASSYPGQASVF.